This T cell receptor (beta chain) was documented in a study of T cell repertoires in cytomegalovirus infection. Study summary: Shared public TCR beta signatures pointed to both CMV infection and a matching HLA type.

This clonotype was picked up many times. CDR3 length equals 13 residues. From germline, CDR1 is SGHTA and CDR2 FQGNSA. V lost 10 bases, J lost 7 bases, and 8 bases stayed unmatched. TCRdb reprocessed the reads with MiXCR, giving one entry per CDR3 protein. The data hold about 140,000 distinct CDR3 sequences, with about 6.5% observed a single time. Sequencing input: PBMCs. The origin of this receptor is a human donor in good health (CMV status not recorded). Some clones in this sample may be carry-over from other donors' samples. V and J are TRBV7-2 and TRBJ2-2; 8 bases are shared with TRBD1. The CDR3 is CAKADRDGGELFF. The CDR3 nucleotides read TGTGCCAAGGCGGACAGGGACGGCGGGGAGCTGTTTTTT.